This TCR beta chain was captured in a study of control samples from healthy donors and cancer patients. This table comes from immunoSEQ multiplex PCR, and its TCRdb copy is limited to in-frame clones, with some not included. Of tens of thousands of clones listed, approximately 89% are singletons. Germline V CDR1 and CDR2: SQVTM, ANQGSEA. This CDR3 spans 13 amino acids. The source material was PBMCs. This chain connects TRBV29-1 to TRBJ2-4; D unclear. This receptor was taken from a man aged 40-55 years with colorectal cancer. CDR3: CRPPVGCENIQYF. The CDR3 DNA reads TGCAGACCCCCTGTTGGGTGTGAAAACATTCAGTACTTC.